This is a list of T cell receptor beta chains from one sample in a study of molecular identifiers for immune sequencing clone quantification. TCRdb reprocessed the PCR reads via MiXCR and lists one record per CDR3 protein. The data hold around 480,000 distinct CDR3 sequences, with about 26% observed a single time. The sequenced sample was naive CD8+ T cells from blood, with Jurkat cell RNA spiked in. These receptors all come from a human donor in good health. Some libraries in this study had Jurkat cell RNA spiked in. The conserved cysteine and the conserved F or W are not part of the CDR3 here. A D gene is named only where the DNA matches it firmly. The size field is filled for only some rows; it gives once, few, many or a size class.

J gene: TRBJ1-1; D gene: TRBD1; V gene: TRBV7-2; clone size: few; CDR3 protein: ASSPGTGSRGTEAF
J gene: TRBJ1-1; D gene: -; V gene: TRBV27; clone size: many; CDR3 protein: ASSFHGTEAF
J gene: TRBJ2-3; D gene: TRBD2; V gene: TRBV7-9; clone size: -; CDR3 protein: ASSPRQRERTDTQY
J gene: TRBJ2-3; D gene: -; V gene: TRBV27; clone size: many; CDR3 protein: ASSLGRSSTDTQY
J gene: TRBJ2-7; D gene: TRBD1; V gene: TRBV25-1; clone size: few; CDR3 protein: ATLYGTGVEEQY
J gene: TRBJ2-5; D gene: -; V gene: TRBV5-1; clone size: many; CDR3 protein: ASSSQGGPAGPETQY
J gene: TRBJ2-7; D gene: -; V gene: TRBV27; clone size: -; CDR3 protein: ASSFGSSDEQY
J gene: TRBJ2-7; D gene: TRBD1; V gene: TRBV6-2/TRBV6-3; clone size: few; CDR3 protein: ASSALQGYEQY
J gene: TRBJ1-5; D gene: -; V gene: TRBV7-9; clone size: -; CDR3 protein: ASSLDDTGRLCNQPQH
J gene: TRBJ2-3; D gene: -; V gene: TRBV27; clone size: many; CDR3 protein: ASSVTQGADTQY
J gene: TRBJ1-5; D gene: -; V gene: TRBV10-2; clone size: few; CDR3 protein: ASSPGQWSQPQH
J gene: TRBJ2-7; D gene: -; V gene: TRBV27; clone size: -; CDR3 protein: ATAAVPPYEQY
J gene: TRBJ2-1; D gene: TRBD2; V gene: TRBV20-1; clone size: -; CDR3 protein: SASWPGLAGDEQF
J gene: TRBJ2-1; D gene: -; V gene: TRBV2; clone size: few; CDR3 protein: ASSGTPGVEATRSSYNEQF
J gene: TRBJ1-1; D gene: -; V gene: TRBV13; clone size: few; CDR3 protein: ASSPQILREAF
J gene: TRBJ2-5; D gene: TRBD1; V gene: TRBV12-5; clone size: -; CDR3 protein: ASGFPGQLETQY
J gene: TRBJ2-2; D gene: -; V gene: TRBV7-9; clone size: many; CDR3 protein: ASSLEGIATGELF
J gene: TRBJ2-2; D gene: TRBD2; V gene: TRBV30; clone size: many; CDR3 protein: AWSLWTSGTGELF
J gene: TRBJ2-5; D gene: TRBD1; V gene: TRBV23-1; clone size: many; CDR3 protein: ASSQYPGTGGWETQY
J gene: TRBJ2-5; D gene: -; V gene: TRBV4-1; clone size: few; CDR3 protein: ASSPGLREETQY
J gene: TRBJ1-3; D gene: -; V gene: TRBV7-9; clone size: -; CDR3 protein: ATQGIPGNTIY
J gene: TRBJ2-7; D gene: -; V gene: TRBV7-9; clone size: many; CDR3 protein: ASSQAGEEQY
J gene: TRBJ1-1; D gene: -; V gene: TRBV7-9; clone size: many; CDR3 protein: ASSSPPNTEAF
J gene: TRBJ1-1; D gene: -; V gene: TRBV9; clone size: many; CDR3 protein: ASSVAGGMRTEAF
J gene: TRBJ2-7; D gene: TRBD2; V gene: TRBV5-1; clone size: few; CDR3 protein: ASSIGLAGEGGYYEQY
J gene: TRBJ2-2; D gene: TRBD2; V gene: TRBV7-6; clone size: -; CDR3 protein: ASSLAGLAGANTGELF